The 5 T cell receptor beta chains presented below share a single source sample, sequenced in a study of blood T cell repertoires in COVID-19. Clones were read by immunoSEQ multiplex PCR, and TCRdb kept only the in-frame ones, dropping some. The sample lists a few hundred thousand clones, approximately 89% occurring once. Specimen: peripheral blood. The receptors shown here come from a woman in her fifties or sixties with COVID-19, enrolled during active disease.

The chain recombines TRBV6-1 with TRBJ2-5; TRBD2 matches at 9 bases. CDR3 size: 18 residues. Trimming removed 1 base from V and 5 bases from J; junction bases left unmatched: 14. Germline V gene data show CDR1 as MNHNS and CDR2 as SASEGT. The CDR3 reads CASSEVNSGGLGGETQYF. In nucleotides, the CDR3 is TGTGCCAGCAGTGAAGTGAATAGCGGGGGCCTCGGAGGGGAGACCCAGTACTTC.

The CDR3 sequence is CASSHAGQGGTDTQYF. Here the CDR3 DNA reads TGTGCCAGCTCACACGCTGGACAGGGTGGGACAGATACGCAGTATTTT. The V and J genes are TRBV18 and TRBJ2-3; TRBD1 matches at 8 bases. Germline lookup yields CDR1 KGHSH and CDR2 LQKENI. The length of the CDR3 is 16 residues. J lost 3 bases, V lost 4 bases, and 9 bases had no gene match.

The genes are TRBV29-1 and TRBJ2-2; 8 bases fit TRBD1. CDR1 is SQVTM, CDR2 ANQGSEA, per germline. V trimming: 8 bases; J trimming: 6 bases; junction bases outside the gene matches: 11. This CDR3 is 14 amino acids long. As DNA, the CDR3 is TGCAGCTTCCGGAGGACAGGGTCCCCCGGGGAGCTGTTTTTT. Amino acid sequence: CSFRRTGSPGELFF.

For the CDR3, the DNA is TGTGCCAGCAGTGCGGGAAGCTATGGCTACACCTTC. This codes for CASSAGSYGYTF. The chain couples TRBV2 to TRBJ1-2; no reliable D call. Germline-derived CDR1 and CDR2 are SNHLY and FYNNEI. The CDR3 loop spans 12 amino acids. V was cut by 4 bases and J by 4 bases, with 7 bases left in between.

The CDR3 bases are TGCAGCGTTGAAGATCCCGCTCACGGAGGCACTGAAGCTTTCTTT. Protein sequence: CSVEDPAHGGTEAFF. The chain links TRBV29-1 to TRBJ1-1; D not resolved. CDR3 length: 15 amino acids. The germline CDR1 and CDR2 sequences are SQVTM and ANQGSEA. Trimming removed 0 bases at V and 4 bases at J, with 15 bases between.